This T cell receptor beta chain was sequenced in a study of T cells in Graves' hyperthyroidism and ophthalmopathy (dated 2019 in TCRdb). Background for the entire study: Peripheral blood was collected at initial diagnosis, before any treatment. To identify TCR V-J signatures that set the groups apart, the researchers used a discovery cohort of 100 patients, made up of approximately 43 with Graves' ophthalmopathy and 57 with stable Graves' hyperthyroidism. Prospective prediction of ophthalmopathy was tested in an independent validation cohort of approximately 19 hyperthyroidism patients and 17 patients who later progressed to ophthalmopathy. The roughly 100 discovery patients were divided at random into training and test sets in a 7:3 ratio. Thyroid tissue and blood T-cell repertoires from about 6 Graves' hyperthyroidism patients were also compared in the study. After blood sampling, hyperthyroidism patients were treated with methimazole at a starting dose of 30 mg daily, and ophthalmopathy patients were treated with high-dose intravenous methylprednisolone. The paper reports TCR Vbeta CDR3 sequencing of fewer than 150 peripheral blood samples: approximately 41 ophthalmopathy, around 80 hyperthyroidism and about 17 progressor patients. Overall results and qualifications from the work: No statistical method was used to set the sample size in advance, and investigators knew the group allocation. Blood samples also contained most of the expanded thyroid clonotypes (frequency above 0.001), which suggests that blood repertoires may reflect thyroid immune responses. In validation, progression to ophthalmopathy was predicted by the model with approximately 67% sensitivity and 72.22% specificity, a median of roughly 6.4 months before onset. A 13 V-J signature model separated ophthalmopathy from stable hyperthyroidism, with approximately 87% sensitivity and 81.08% specificity in cross-validation and 80%/75% in testing.

The TCR beta CDR3 regions were amplified from the RNA transcripts. For the first round of RT-PCR on the TCR CDR3, the HTBI primer set was used together with the Qiagen OneStep RT-PCR kit. Libraries were constructed in a second round of multiplex PCR, after which size selection and purification were carried out. Paired-end sequencing of the libraries was performed with 100 bp reads on an Illumina HiSeq2000. Per the authors' processing: SOAPnuke was used to process the raw data, throwing out any read that contained adapters or uncalled bases, had a mean Phred below 15, or lacked an exact constant-primer or identifier match. High-quality paired reads were merged using COPE v1.2.5, and each unique nucleotide sequence was defined as a clonotype. MiTCR v1.1 was used to align clonotypes to the IMGT TRBV, TRBD and TRBJ reference segments. The analysis included only V-J combinations with a frequency above 0.0001, which together covered 99% to 99.2% of the repertoires. A TCS score was defined as the ratio of F50 (clonal expansion) to E x V (chaos), with BLOSUM62-based TCRdist applied between CDR3 peptides within each V-J. Welch's t-statistics and random forest reduced several hundred V-J features to 10 to 15, which were used in a naive Bayes classifier (R e1071). The public reads were quality trimmed at Q25 with fastp and then assembled into clones with MiXCR by TCRdb, keeping productive beta chains. Records with the same CDR3 protein are collapsed into one entry carrying the most frequent genes and DNA. What appears here as the V and J calls and clone size reflects TCRdb's work, not the paper's. In this sample the table shows over 150,000 distinct CDR3 sequences, about a sixth of which occur a single time. Clones ranked in the top ten supply around 48% of the sample.

V loses 1 base of germline sequence and J loses 2 bases, and the interval between the two ends is 8 bases. From a lookup of the germline V gene, CDR1 and CDR2 are SGHTA and FQGNSA. Counted from cysteine to phenylalanine, this CDR3 has 14 amino acids. Only the CDR3 part of the read is kept: 42 bases, read in frame from the first base. Notes on this clonotype: The specificity of this receptor is unknown. No base quality information exists; no much larger clone differs at one position.

Stable Graves' hyperthyroidism was defined as no progression to ophthalmopathy during 18 months of follow-up. Hyperthyroidism patients were aged 18 to 65 years and newly diagnosed, with disease duration of less than 2 months. The study excluded patients with uncontrolled infections, other autoimmune diseases, pregnancy or lactation. Clinical symptoms, serum thyroxine and TRAb, thyroid ultrasound, and orbital computed tomography formed the basis for the diagnoses. PBMCs were separated from 8 to 10 ml of fresh peripheral blood using Ficoll-Paque density gradient centrifugation. Total RNA was extracted with Trizol reagent, and quality was checked on an Agilent 2100 Bioanalyzer.

This clonotype was obtained from a woman aged 45-65 years with Graves' hyperthyroidism. The chain uses TRBV7-2 and TRBJ2-5; the D gene is not confidently resolved. The sample was blood. The DNA is TGTGCCAGCAGCTTAGACTCCAGACAAGAGACCCAGTACTTC. Its coded protein is CASSLDSRQETQYF.